The rows below give T cell receptor beta chains drawn from one sample of a study of blood T cell repertoires in COVID-19. The assay was immunoSEQ multiplex PCR, and TCRdb's table has in-frame clones only and misses some. The repertoire holds a few hundred thousand clones, with roughly 90% as singletons. Sequenced: peripheral blood. Receptor source: a young man who had recovered from COVID-19. Both conserved end residues are trimmed from each CDR3. Fields, in order: V gene, clone size, J gene, CDR3 protein. Clone size is not always given. Where it is, it says once, few, many or a class for expanded clones.

TRBV4-1	-	TRBJ2-1	ASSQGYTRVYEQF
TRBV13	-	TRBJ2-7	ASSPSGLRGRRYEQY
TRBV11-3	-	TRBJ2-7	ASSFTGSSYEQY
TRBV19	-	TRBJ1-2	ASSSNKGNRNPNYGYT
TRBV7-9	-	TRBJ2-7	ASSVLTGTGAVGWY
TRBV6-2/TRBV6-3	-	TRBJ2-3	ASSSARGGPGIAY
TRBV6-5	-	TRBJ2-7	ASSYSAGGRFYEQY
TRBV5-1	-	TRBJ1-1	ASSLAAQGGTEAF
TRBV2	-	TRBJ1-2	ASISGSNYGYT
TRBV7-2	-	TRBJ2-7	ASSQRRVPYEQY
TRBV7-2	-	TRBJ2-5	ASSLAQQETQY
TRBV19	few	TRBJ1-5	ASSITGYGNQPQH
TRBV3-1/TRBV3-2	-	TRBJ2-3	ASSLTGGESTDTQY
TRBV7-9	-	TRBJ1-2	ASSLATVRGSGYT
TRBV4-1	-	TRBJ2-3	ASSQVDMGGVSTDTQY
TRBV6-5	once	TRBJ1-1	ASSTQGITEAF
TRBV29-1	-	TRBJ1-2	SVLPGDYGYT
TRBV6-2/TRBV6-3	-	TRBJ2-7	ASSYSPTLPGQDYEQY
TRBV4-2	-	TRBJ1-6	ASSQEGGQGYLRGALH
TRBV5-6	-	TRBJ2-5	ASSLGTSGGRETQY
TRBV12-5	few	TRBJ2-3	ASGLETSGDTQY
TRBV10-3	once	TRBJ2-3	AIRGTGLNTDTQY
TRBV14	-	TRBJ2-3	ASSQATRGGTDTQY
TRBV6-2/TRBV6-3	once	TRBJ1-6	ASSLPQGAGNSPLH
TRBV7-9	-	TRBJ1-2	ASSFLTGTGGANYGYT
TRBV19	-	TRBJ2-5	ASSTAGRTKETQY
TRBV5-6	-	TRBJ1-4	ASSSRHSTNEKLF
TRBV18	-	TRBJ2-1	ASSPPSNEQF
TRBV19	-	TRBJ2-7	ASSNAGTRY
TRBV27	-	TRBJ1-6	ASTGQGKHDSPLH
TRBV6-5	-	TRBJ2-7	ASSTSPFLSWEQY
TRBV5-1	-	TRBJ1-3	ASSLDGSGNTIY
TRBV7-2	few	TRBJ2-1	ASSFSGVNEQF
TRBV18	-	TRBJ2-1	ASSSDSHEQF
TRBV5-4	-	TRBJ2-2	ASSSGTSGTNTGELF
TRBV14	-	TRBJ2-4	ASSQGQGVSKNIQY
TRBV5-1	-	TRBJ1-1	ASSLQDNTEAF
TRBV19	few	TRBJ2-7	ASSLSGGSSYEQY
TRBV10-2	-	TRBJ2-5	ASSVTSGGQETQY
TRBV2	once	TRBJ2-3	ASSEPNHVVRERAEAWDTQY
TRBV5-1	-	TRBJ1-2	ASSLYVGDNRIA
TRBV30	-	TRBJ2-1	AWGSKRGSYNEQF
TRBV18	-	TRBJ1-1	ASSPFSVIRESTEAF
TRBV2	-	TRBJ1-5	ASTLDRGSQPQH